This T cell receptor (beta chain) was sequenced in a study of T cells after yellow fever vaccination. Study results and caveats: Boosting was followed by the reappearance of most primary-vaccination clones (just under 98% CD4, 85% to 90% CD8). Peak timing came faster in the weaker secondary response, day 5 versus 15.

This clonotype turned up a few times. Its antigen is as yet unknown. Template-switching 5'RACE yielded the TCR cDNA; a universal primer site and UMIs were added in the process. MiXCR was run by TCRdb on the 5' RACE reads, yielding one entry per CDR3 protein. Of 150,000 to 200,000 distinct CDR3 sequences listed, 8% to 13% were seen once; the top ten hold 30% to 45%. The V end lost 4 bases, the J end lost 3 bases, and 21 bases lay between the germline ends. The CDR3 totals 17 residues. Germline assignment: CDR1 ENHRY and CDR2 SYGVKD. The material was CD8+ T cells sorted from PBMCs, obtained 15 days after the yellow fever booster vaccination. The sequence was obtained from a man between 18 and 29 years old who received the YFV17D yellow fever vaccine. The V call is TRBV10-3, the J call TRBJ2-5; D is perhaps TRBD2 (6 bases). The CDR3 loop reads CAISATGTAPPEETQYF. CDR3 bases: TGTGCCATCAGTGCAACCGGGACTGCCCCGCCAGAAGAGACCCAGTACTTC.